This TCR beta chain was documented in a study of control samples from healthy donors and cancer patients. Here immunoSEQ multiplex PCR was the method, and the copy in TCRdb shows in-frame clones only, minus some. Among about 83,000 clones listed, around 91% were seen once. This clone was found a few times. CDR1 is LGHDT and CDR2 is YNNKEL in the germline V gene (reference sequence). CDR3 length: 14 residues. With 4 bases clipped from V and 6 bases from J, the junction kept 3 bases outside the gene matches. The sample consisted of blood. The V gene is TRBV3-1 (or the pseudogene TRBV3-2), the J gene TRBJ1-6; TRBD1 aligns across 7 bases. The receptor was derived from a man younger than 45 in good health. This chain's CDR3 is CASSPQGFNSPLHF. CDR3 nucleotide sequence: TGTGCCAGCAGCCCACAGGGGTTTAATTCACCCCTCCACTTT.